Each of the 17 T cell receptor beta chains below was sequenced from the same sample in a study of T cells in Graves' hyperthyroidism and ophthalmopathy. RNA transcripts gave rise to amplified TCR beta CDR3 regions. The HTBI primer set served for first-round RT-PCR of the TCR CDR3. TCRdb passed the multiplex PCR reads through MiXCR, listing each CDR3 protein once. The repertoire holds just under 750,000 distinct CDR3 sequences, with just over 35% as singletons. Sequences were obtained from blood. The receptor source for this set is a middle-aged woman with Graves' hyperthyroidism.

The chain joins TRBV19 to TRBJ1-3; the D is unclear. V was clipped by 6 bases and J by 4 bases, with 19 bases between them. CDR3 length: 16 residues. Germline V CDR1 and CDR2: LNHDA, SQIVND (reference sequence). CDR3 sequence reads: CASSSAGIPSGNTIYF. CDR3 DNA sequence: TGTGCCAGTAGCAGCGCCGGGATACCCTCCGGAAACACCATATATTTT.

The chain links TRBV6-6 to TRBJ1-1; no clear D. CDR3 length: 14 amino acids. The V end was cut by 6 bases, the J end by 8 bases, with 19 bases between. The germline gives CDR1 MNHNY, CDR2 SVGAGI (reference sequence). Here the CDR3 reads CASRYTVSGPEAFF. In nucleotides, the CDR3 is TGTGCCAGCAGGTACACCGTGTCTGGTCCGGAAGCTTTCTTT.

This clonotype showed up many times. The chain combines TRBV13 with TRBJ1-1; D may be TRBD1 (5 bases). From germline, CDR1 is PRHDT and CDR2 FYEKMQ (reference sequence). There are 15 residues in the CDR3. Trimming took off 7 bases at V and 3 bases at J, with 18 bases between the two ends. This chain's CDR3 is CASTRGVWVDTEAFF. CDR3 coding DNA: TGTGCCAGCACCCGGGGCGTATGGGTAGACACTGAAGCTTTCTTT.

This chain connects TRBV19 to TRBJ1-3, with D possibly being TRBD1 (5 bases). V was clipped by 7 bases and J by 4 bases, with 14 bases between them. CDR1 LNHDA and CDR2 SQIVND come from the germline V gene (reference sequence). The CDR3 has 14 residues. CDR3 sequence: CASTPPGAGNTIYF. The CDR3 bases are TGTGCCAGTACCCCTCCCGGGGCGGGAAACACCATATATTTT.

This clonotype was picked up a small number of times. The CDR3 DNA reads TGTGCCAGCACCCCACGCCCGCCGGGGGGAGAGCAGTACTTC. Protein sequence: CASTPRPPGGEQYF. The chain recombines TRBV6-9 with TRBJ2-7; the match to TRBD2 covers 7 bases. CDR1 is MNHGY and CDR2 is SVAAGI in the germline V gene. This CDR3 region has 14 residues. J was trimmed by 7 bases and V by 7 bases; bases with no gene match: 13.

Ten or more counts support this clonotype. This sequence joins TRBV13 and TRBJ1-2; TRBD1 agrees at 7 bases. From germline, CDR1 is PRHDT and CDR2 FYEKMQ (reference sequence). This CDR3 is 17 amino acids long. V lost 1 base and J lost 2; bases outside the gene matches: 10. The CDR3 loop is CASSLVSNRGGNYGYTF. The CDR3 bases are TGTGCCAGCAGCTTAGTATCGAACAGGGGAGGGAACTATGGCTACACCTTC.

This clonotype was counted many times. This chain uses TRBV7-9 with TRBJ1-5, with 8 bases aligning to TRBD1. The CDR3 runs 16 residues. CDR1 is SEHNR and CDR2 is FQNEAQ in the germline V gene (reference sequence). The trim removed 5 bases at V and 1 base at J, leaving 7 bases unmatched. For the CDR3, the DNA is TGTGCCAGCAGCCTCGGGGACAGGCGGAGCAATCAGCCCCAGCATTTT. As protein: CASSLGDRRSNQPQHF.

Here the CDR3 DNA reads TGTGCCAGTAGTCCACAGGGGGGGTACGGGAAGAAGGACACTGAAGCTTTCTTT. Encoded protein: CASSPQGGYGKKDTEAFF. The chain combines TRBV19 with TRBJ1-1; 8 bases fit TRBD1. Germline V gene sequence: CDR1 LNHDA, CDR2 SQIVND (reference sequence). V lost 5 bases, J lost 3 bases, and 17 bases stayed unmatched. The CDR3 totals 18 residues. Looking up the rest from reference TRBV19 and TRBJ1-1 gives the full variable domain: DGGITQSPKYLFRKEGQNVTLSCEQNLNHDAMYWYRQDPGQGLRLIYYSQIVNDFQKGDIAEGYSVSREKKESFPLTVTSAQKNPTAFYLCASSPQGGYGKKDTEAFFGQGTRLTVV.

The sample holds many counts of this clonotype. At one boundary the junction diverges from the germline segment, which might be a read error. The rearrangement joins TRBV6-6 to TRBJ1-5; possibly TRBD1 for D (6 bases). The CDR3 extends over 16 amino acids. The V gene's germline CDR1 is MNHNY and CDR2 SVGAGI (reference sequence). CDR3 coding DNA: TGTGCCAGCAGTTACGGGGGGGCAGGGGCCAATCAACCCCAGCATTTT. This gives the protein CASSYGGAGANQPQHF.

This clonotype was picked up many times. V usage is TRBV7-6 and J usage is TRBJ1-2; 11 nucleotides align to TRBD1. The CDR3 totals 18 residues. V lost 1 base, J lost 5 bases, and 12 bases stayed unmatched. Germline V gene data show CDR1 as SGHVS and CDR2 as FNYEAQ. The CDR3 DNA sequence: TGTGCCAGCAGCTTAGGGCCCCTATGGACAGGGGGCAAGTATGGCTACACCTTC. Translation: CASSLGPLWTGGKYGYTF.

The CDR3 DNA is TGTGCCAGCAGTCTCGCCCCCAGAGGTTCACCCCTCCACTTT. This sequence encodes CASSLAPRGSPLHF. The chain recombines TRBV25-1 with TRBJ1-6; D unresolved. The CDR3 length is 14 residues. CDR1 is MGHDK and CDR2 is SYGVNS in the germline V gene. Trimming shortened V by 5 bases and J by 9 bases, and 14 bases separated the two germline ends. The full variable domain, its missing parts supplied by reference TRBV25-1 and TRBJ1-6, is EADIYQTPRYLVIGTGKKITLECSQTMGHDKMYWYQQDPGMELHLIHYSYGVNSTEKGDLSSESTVSRIRTEHFPLTLESARPSHTSQYLCASSLAPRGSPLHFGNGTRLTVT.

In this sample, this clonotype turned up a few times. The chain combines TRBV7-9 with TRBJ1-5; 8 bases agree with TRBD1. The germline CDR1 and CDR2 sequences are SEHNR and FQNEAQ (reference sequence). The CDR3 sequence is 18 residues long. The V and J ends lost 6 bases and 1 base, in that order; junction bases with no gene match: 14. The CDR3 coding sequence is TGTGCCAGCAGTCTAACAGGGGGGAGTGCGAGCAGCAATCAGCCCCAGCATTTT. Translation: CASSLTGGSASSNQPQHF.

The genes are TRBV2 and TRBJ2-7, with 8 bases that match TRBD1. The CDR3 runs to 15 residues. After removal of 5 bases from V and 4 bases from J, the junction contained 10 bases not matched to a gene. Germline assignment: CDR1 SNHLY and CDR2 FYNNEI. CDR3 nucleotides: TGTGCCAGCAGTTCGAGGGACAGGTCGGAATACGAGCAGTACTTC. It translates to CASSSRDRSEYEQYF. Combining the CDR3 with reference TRBV2 and TRBJ2-7 gives the whole variable domain EPEVTQTPSHQVTQMGQEVILRCVPISNHLYFYWYRQILGQKVEFLVSFYNNEISEKSEIFDDQFSVERPDGSNFTLKIRSTKLEDSAMYFCASSSRDRSEYEQYFGPGTRLTVT.

Comments on this clonotype: At one end the junction does not follow the germline gene, possibly because of a read error. The V and J genes are TRBV5-1 and TRBJ2-6; D possibly corresponds to TRBD2 (6 bases). The CDR3 is 12 residues long. Germline V CDR1 and CDR2: SGHRS, YFSETQ. Written as DNA, the CDR3 is TGCGCCAGCAGTCCCGGGGGCAACGTCCTGACTTTC. Encoded protein: CASSPGGNVLTF.

As regards this clonotype: Being one base from a much bigger clone, this may be a read error. The chain joins TRBV7-2 to TRBJ2-7, with 7 bases matching TRBD1. This CDR3 spans 15 amino acids. Germline assignment: CDR1 SGHTA and CDR2 FQGNSA. Trimming removed 5 bases from V and 1 base from J; junction bases left unmatched: 8. The CDR3 sequence: CASSRGTAPSYEQYF. CDR3 coding DNA: TGTGCCAGCAGCAGAGGGACAGCCCCGTCCTACGAGCAGTACTTC.

The chain links TRBV20-1 to TRBJ2-5, with 9 bases lining up with TRBD2. This CDR3 is built from 14 residues. The V and J ends lost 1 base and 7 bases, in that order; junction bases with no gene match: 7. Germline assignment: CDR1 DFQATT and CDR2 SNEGSKA (reference sequence). Written as DNA, the CDR3 is TGCAGTGCTAGAGGGACTAGCGAAGGTGGGACCCAGTACTTC. Translating it yields CSARGTSEGGTQYF.

This clonotype was detected a few times. The chain recombines TRBV24-1 with TRBJ1-1; unclear D gene. Per germline, CDR1 KGHDR and CDR2 SFDVKD. The CDR3 loop spans 13 amino acids. Trimming stripped 7 bases from V and 1 base from J, with 9 bases between. DNA of the CDR3: TGTGCCACCAGGTCACAGTGGAACACTGAAGCTTTCTTT. It encodes CATRSQWNTEAFF.